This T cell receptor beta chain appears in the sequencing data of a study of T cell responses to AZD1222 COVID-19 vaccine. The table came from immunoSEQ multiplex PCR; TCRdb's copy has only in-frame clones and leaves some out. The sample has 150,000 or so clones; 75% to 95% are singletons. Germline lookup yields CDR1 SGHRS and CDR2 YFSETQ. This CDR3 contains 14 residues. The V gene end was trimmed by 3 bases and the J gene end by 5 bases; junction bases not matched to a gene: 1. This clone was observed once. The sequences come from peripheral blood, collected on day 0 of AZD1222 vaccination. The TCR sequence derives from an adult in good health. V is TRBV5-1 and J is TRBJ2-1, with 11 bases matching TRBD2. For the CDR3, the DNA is TGCGCCAGCAGCTCGGGACTAGCGGACAATGAGCAGTTCTTC. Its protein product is CASSSGLADNEQFF.